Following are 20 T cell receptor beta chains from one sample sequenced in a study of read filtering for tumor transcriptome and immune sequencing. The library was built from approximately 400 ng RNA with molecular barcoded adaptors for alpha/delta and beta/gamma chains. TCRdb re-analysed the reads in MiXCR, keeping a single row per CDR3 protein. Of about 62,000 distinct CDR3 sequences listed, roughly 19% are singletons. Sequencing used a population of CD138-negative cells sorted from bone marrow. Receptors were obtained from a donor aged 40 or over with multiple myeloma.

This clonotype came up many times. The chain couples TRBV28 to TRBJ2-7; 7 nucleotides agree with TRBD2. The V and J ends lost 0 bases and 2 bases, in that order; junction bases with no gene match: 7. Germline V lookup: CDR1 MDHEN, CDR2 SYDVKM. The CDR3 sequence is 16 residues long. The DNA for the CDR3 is TGTGCCAGCAGTTTATGGGCCGGGGAGGGGACCTACGAGCAGTACTTC. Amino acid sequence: CASSLWAGEGTYEQYF.

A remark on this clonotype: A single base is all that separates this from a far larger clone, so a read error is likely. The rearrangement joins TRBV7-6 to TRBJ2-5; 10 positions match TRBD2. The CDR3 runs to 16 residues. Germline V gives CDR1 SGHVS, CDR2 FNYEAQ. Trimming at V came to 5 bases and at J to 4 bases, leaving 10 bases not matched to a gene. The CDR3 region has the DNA TGTGCCAGCAGCCTGCCCGGGGCTAGCGGGGGAGAGACCCAGTACTTC. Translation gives CASSLPGASGGETQYF.

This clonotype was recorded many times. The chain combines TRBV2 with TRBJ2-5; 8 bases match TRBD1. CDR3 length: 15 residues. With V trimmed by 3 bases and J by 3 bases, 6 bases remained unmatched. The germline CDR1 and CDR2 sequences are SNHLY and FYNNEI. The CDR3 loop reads CASSDTGGGEETQYF. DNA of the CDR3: TGTGCCAGCAGTGACACAGGGGGAGGAGAAGAGACCCAGTACTTC.

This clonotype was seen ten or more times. CDR3 sequence: CSASAGGRSYGYTF. The DNA for the CDR3 is TGCAGTGCTAGCGCAGGGGGCAGGAGCTATGGCTACACCTTC. The chain links TRBV20-1 to TRBJ1-2; 8 bases match TRBD1. The germline V gene has CDR1 DFQATT and CDR2 SNEGSKA (reference sequence). With 3 bases clipped from V and 4 bases from J, the junction kept 7 bases outside the gene matches. This CDR3 comprises 14 residues.

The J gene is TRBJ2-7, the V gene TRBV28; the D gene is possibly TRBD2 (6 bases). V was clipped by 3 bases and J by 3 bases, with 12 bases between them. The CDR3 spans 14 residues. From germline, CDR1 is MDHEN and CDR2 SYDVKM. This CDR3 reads CASSFGGTGYEQYF. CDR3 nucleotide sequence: TGTGCCAGCAGTTTCGGCGGGACGGGCTACGAGCAGTACTTC. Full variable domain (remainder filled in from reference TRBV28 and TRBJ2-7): DVKVTQSSRYLVKRTGEKVFLECVQDMDHENMFWYRQDPGLGLRLIYFSYDVKMKEKGDIPEGYSVSREKKERFSLILESASTNQTSMYLCASSFGGTGYEQYFGPGTRLTVT.

The CDR3 sequence: CASSLALAGAGETQYF. In DNA, the CDR3 is TGTGCCAGCAGCTTAGCGCTAGCGGGGGCCGGGGAGACCCAGTACTTC. The V and J genes are TRBV7-2 and TRBJ2-5, with 10 bases fitting TRBD2. This CDR3 is built from 16 residues. V dropped 0 bases and J dropped 5; count of bases not matched to a gene: 6. CDR1 is SGHTA, CDR2 FQGNSA, per germline.

The CDR3 coding sequence is TGTGCCAGCTCACCAGGGGACCCCATTAGCACAGATACGCAGTATTTT. Protein product: CASSPGDPISTDTQYF. This chain connects TRBV18 to TRBJ2-3; perhaps D is TRBD1 or TRBD2 (5 bases each). The V end was cut by 2 bases, the J end by 0 bases, with 12 bases between. CDR3 length equals 16 residues. CDR1 is KGHSH and CDR2 is LQKENI in the germline V gene.

The CDR3 region has the DNA TGTGCCAGCACCCAGAGCTGGACCAACCAAGAGACCCTGTACTTC. This encodes CASTQSWTNQETLYF. V usage is TRBV3-2 and J usage is TRBJ2-5. TRBV3-2 is deemed a pseudogene. There are 15 residues in the CDR3.

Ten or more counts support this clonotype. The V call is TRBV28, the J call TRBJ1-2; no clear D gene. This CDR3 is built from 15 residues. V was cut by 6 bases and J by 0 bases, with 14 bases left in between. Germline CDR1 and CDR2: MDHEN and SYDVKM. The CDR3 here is CASRETGRANYGYTF. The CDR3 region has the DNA TGTGCCAGCAGGGAGACCGGCCGAGCTAACTATGGCTACACCTTC.

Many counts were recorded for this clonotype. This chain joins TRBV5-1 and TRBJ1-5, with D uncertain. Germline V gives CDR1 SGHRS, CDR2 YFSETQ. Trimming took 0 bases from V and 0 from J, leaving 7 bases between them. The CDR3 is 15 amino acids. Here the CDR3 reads CASSLDSYSNQPQHF. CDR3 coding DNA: TGCGCCAGCAGCTTGGATAGCTATAGCAATCAGCCCCAGCATTTT.

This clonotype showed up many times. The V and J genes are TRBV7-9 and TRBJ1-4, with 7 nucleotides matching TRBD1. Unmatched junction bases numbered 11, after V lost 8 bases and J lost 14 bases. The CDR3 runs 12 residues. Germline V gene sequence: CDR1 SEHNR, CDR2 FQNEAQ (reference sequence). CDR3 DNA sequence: TGTGCCAGCGCCTCCCCCGGACAGGTCCTGTTTTTT. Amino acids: CASASPGQVLFF.

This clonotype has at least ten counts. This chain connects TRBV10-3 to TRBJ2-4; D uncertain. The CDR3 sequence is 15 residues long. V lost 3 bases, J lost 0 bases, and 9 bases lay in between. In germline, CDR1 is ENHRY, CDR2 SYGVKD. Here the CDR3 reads CAISDEVLAKNIQYF. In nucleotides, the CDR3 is TGTGCCATCAGTGATGAGGTGCTAGCCAAAAACATTCAGTACTTC.

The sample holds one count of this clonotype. CDR3 sequence reads: CAWRNQRNTEAFF. CDR3 DNA sequence: TGTGCCTGGAGGAATCAGAGGAACACTGAAGCTTTCTTT. The chain recombines TRBV30 with TRBJ1-1; D is unclear. V lost 3 bases to trimming and J lost 1 base, with 9 bases between them. The CDR3 totals 13 residues. Germline loops: CDR1 GTSNPN, CDR2 SVGIG (reference sequence).

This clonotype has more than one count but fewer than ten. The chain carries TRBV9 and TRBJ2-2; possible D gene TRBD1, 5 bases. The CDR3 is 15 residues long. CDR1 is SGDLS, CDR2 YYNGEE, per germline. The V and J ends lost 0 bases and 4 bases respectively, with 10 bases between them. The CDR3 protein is CASSVELRGTGELFF. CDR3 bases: TGTGCCAGCAGCGTAGAGCTAAGGGGCACCGGGGAGCTGTTTTTT.

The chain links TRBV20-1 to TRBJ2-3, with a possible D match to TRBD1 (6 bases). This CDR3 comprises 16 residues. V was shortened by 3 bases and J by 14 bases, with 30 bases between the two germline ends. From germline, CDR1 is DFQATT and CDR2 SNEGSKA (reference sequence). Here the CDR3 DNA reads TGCAGTGCTAGTGGTTCAGGGGATGCAATCACAGATACCCGGTATTTT. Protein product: CSASGSGDAITDTRYF.

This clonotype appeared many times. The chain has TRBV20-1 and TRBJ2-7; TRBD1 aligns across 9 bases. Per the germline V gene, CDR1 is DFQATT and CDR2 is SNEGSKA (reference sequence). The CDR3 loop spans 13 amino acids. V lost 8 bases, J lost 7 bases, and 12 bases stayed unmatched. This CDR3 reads CSHRGTGLQEQYF. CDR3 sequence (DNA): TGCAGTCACCGCGGGACAGGGCTACAGGAGCAGTACTTC.

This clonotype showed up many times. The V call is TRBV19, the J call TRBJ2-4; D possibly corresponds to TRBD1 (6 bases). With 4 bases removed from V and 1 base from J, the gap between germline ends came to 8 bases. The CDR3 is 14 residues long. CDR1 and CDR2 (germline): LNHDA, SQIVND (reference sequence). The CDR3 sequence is CASSNQGAKNIQYF. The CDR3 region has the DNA TGTGCCAGTAGTAATCAGGGGGCCAAAAACATTCAGTACTTC.

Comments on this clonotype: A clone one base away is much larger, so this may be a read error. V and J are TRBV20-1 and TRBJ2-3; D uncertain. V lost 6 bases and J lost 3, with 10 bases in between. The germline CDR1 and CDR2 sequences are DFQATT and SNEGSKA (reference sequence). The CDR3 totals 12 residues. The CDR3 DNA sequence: TGCAGTGCCCCTGGAGAGACAGATACGCAGTATTTT. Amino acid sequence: CSAPGETDTQYF.

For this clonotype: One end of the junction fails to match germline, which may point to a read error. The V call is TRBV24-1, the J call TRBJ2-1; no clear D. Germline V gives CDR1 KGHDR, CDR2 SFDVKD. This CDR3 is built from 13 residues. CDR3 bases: TGTGCCACCGGTGATTCACTTGACAATGAGCAGTTCTTC. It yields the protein CATGDSLDNEQFF.

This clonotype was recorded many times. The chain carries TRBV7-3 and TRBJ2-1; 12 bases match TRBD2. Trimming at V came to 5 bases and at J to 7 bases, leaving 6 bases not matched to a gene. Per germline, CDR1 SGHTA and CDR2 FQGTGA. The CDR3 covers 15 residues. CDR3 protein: CASSTGLAGPNEQFF. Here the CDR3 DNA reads TGTGCCAGCAGCACCGGACTAGCGGGACCTAATGAGCAGTTCTTC.